The T cell receptor beta chain under discussion was sequenced for a study of cytomegalovirus exposure and HLA in healthy donors. Turning to the study itself: Roughly 80 million unique TCRs from HLA-typed donors made up an early data release. Study results and caveats: As immune exposure information, only CMV serostatus was available.

This clone was counted only a few times. Its antigen is not known. With 9 bases clipped from V and 5 bases from J, the junction kept 6 bases outside the gene matches. Per germline, CDR1 ENHRY and CDR2 SYGVKD. The CDR3 is 12 amino acids. Primers for the PCR totalled 60 Vbeta and 13 Jbeta. Measured with immunoSEQ multiplex PCR; TCRdb has only the in-frame clones, and not every one. The data show about 210,000 clones, about three quarters seen once. J is TRBJ2-7 and V is TRBV10-3; 8 bases map to TRBD1. Sequenced: PBMCs. The sequence was obtained from a male donor in good health and CMV-seronegative. CDR3 loop: CAISQGAHEQYF. The CDR3 region has the DNA TGTGCCATAAGCCAGGGGGCCCACGAGCAGTACTTC.